These 2 T cell receptor beta chains were sequenced from one sample in a study of T-cell reconstitution after alpha-beta-depleted transplantation in children. Unique molecular identifiers were built into the TCRbeta library. TCRdb re-called the PCR reads through MiXCR, storing one row per CDR3 protein. The table lists some 300,000 distinct CDR3 sequences, about a tenth of them singletons. This sample comprised PBMCs from the stem cell graft donor, obtained from the stem cell graft. These receptors originate from a human donor who donated a stem cell graft to a child with acute lymphoblastic leukemia.

The chain links TRBV7-9 to TRBJ2-1; possible D gene TRBD2, 6 bases. CDR1 is SEHNR and CDR2 is FQNEAQ in the germline V gene (reference sequence). Trimming stripped 5 bases from V and 0 bases from J, with 17 bases between. The CDR3 has 17 residues. For the CDR3, the DNA is TGTGCCAGCAGCCGAGGACTACTGCTAAGCTCCTACAATGAGCAGTTCTTC. Residues: CASSRGLLLSSYNEQFF. Full variable domain (rest looked up from reference TRBV7-9 and TRBJ2-1): DTGVSQNPRHKITKRGQNVTFRCDPISEHNRLYWYRQTLGQGPEFLTYFQNEAQLEKSRLLSDRFSAERPKGSFSTLEIQRTEQGDSAMYLCASSRGLLLSSYNEQFFGPGTRLTVL.

The chain uses TRBV11-1 and TRBJ2-3; 9 bases fit TRBD2. Trimming removed 1 base from V and 4 bases from J; junction bases left unmatched: 12. This CDR3 contains 18 residues. Germline CDR1 SGHAT, CDR2 FQDESV (reference sequence). This CDR3 is CASSLVSSGRIIADTQYF. For the CDR3, the DNA is TGTGCCAGCAGCTTAGTATCCAGCGGGAGGATAATCGCAGATACGCAGTATTTT.